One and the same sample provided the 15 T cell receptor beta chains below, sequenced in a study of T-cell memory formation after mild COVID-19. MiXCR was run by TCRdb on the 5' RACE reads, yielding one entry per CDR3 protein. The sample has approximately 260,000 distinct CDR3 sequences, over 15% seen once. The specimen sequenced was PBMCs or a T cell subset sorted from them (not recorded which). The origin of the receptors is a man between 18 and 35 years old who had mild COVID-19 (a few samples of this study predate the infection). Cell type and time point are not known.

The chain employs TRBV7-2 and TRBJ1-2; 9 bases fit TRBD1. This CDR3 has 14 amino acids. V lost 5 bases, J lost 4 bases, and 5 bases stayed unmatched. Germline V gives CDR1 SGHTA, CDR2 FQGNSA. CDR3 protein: CASSPDRGGYGYTF. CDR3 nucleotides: TGTGCCAGCAGCCCGGACAGGGGCGGCTATGGCTACACCTTC.

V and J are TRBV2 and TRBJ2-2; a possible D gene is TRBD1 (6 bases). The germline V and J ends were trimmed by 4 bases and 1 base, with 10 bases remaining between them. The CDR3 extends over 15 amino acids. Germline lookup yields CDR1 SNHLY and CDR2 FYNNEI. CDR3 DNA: TGTGCCAGCAGTGGGTTCAGGGGGAACACCGGGGAGCTGTTTTTT. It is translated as CASSGFRGNTGELFF.

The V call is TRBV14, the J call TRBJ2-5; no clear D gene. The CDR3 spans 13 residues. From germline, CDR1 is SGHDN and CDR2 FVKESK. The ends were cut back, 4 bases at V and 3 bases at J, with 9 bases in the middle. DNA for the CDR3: TGTGCCAGCAGCCCGGCCCCTAAAGAGACCCAGTACTTC. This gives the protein CASSPAPKETQYF.

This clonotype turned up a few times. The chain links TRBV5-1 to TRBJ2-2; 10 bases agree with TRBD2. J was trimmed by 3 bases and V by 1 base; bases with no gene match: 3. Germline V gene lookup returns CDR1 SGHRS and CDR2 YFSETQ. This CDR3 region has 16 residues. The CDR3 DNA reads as TGCGCCAGCAGCTTGCCTCTAGCGGGGGACACCGGGGAGCTGTTTTTT. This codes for CASSLPLAGDTGELFF.

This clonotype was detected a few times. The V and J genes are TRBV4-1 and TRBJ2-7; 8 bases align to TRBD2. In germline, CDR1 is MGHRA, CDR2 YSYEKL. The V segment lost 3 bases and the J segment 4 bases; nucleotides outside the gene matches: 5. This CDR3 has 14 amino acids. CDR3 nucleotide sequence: TGCGCCAGCAGCCAGGCTGGCGGGGGGTACGAGCAGTACGTC. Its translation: CASSQAGGGYEQYV.

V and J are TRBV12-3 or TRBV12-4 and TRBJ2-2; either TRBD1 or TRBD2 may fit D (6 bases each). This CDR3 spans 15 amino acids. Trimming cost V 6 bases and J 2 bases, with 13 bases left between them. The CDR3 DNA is TGTGCCAGCAGCCGTTCGGGGGCAAACACCGGGGAGCTGTTTTTT. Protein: CASSRSGANTGELFF.

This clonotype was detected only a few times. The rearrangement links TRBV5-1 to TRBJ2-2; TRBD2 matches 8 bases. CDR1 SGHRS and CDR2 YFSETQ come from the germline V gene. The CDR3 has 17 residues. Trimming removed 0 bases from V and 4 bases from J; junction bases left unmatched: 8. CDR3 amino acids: CASSLVGGGRGTGELFF. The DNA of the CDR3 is TGCGCCAGCAGCTTGGTTGGCGGGGGGCGAGGCACCGGGGAGCTGTTTTTT.

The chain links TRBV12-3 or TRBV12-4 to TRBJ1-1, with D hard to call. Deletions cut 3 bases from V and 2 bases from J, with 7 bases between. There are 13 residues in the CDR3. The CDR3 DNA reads TGTGCCAGCAGTTTGTCCAGTAACACTGAAGCTTTCTTT. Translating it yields CASSLSSNTEAFF.

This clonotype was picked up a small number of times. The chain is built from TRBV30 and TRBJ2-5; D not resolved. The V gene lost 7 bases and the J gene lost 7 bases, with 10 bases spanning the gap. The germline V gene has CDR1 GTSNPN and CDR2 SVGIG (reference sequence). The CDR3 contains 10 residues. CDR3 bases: TGTGCCTTGAATTTGGGGACCCAGTACTTC. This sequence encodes CALNLGTQYF.

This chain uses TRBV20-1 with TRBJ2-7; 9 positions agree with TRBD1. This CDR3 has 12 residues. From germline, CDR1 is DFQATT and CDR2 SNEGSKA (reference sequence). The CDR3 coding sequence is TGCAGTGGCAGATCCGGGACAGGGCCCATGAACGTC. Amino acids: CSGRSGTGPMNV.

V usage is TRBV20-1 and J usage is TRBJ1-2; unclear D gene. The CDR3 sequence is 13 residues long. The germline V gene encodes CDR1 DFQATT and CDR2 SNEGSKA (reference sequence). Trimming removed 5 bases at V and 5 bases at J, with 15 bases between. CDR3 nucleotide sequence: TGCAGTGCTTGGGAGATAGGAGATTATGGCTACACCTTC. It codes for CSAWEIGDYGYTF.

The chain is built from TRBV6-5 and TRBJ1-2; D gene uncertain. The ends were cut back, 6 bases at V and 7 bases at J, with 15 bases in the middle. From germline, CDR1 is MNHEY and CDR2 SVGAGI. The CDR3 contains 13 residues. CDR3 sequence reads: CASRTTDSRGYTF. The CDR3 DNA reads TGTGCCAGCAGAACAACTGATTCTCGTGGCTACACCTTC.

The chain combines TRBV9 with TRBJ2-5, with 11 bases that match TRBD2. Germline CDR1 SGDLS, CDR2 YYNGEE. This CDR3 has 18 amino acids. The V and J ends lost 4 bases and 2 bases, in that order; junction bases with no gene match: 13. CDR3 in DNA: TGTGCCAGCAGCCCCGGGGTAGCGGGGGGGCCGAGTCAAGAGACCCAGTACTTC. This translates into CASSPGVAGGPSQETQYF.

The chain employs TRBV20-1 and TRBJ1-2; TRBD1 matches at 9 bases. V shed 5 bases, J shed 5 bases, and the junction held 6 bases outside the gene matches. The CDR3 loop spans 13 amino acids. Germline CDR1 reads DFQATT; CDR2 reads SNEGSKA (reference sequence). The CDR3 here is CSAADRGYYGYTF. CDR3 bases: TGCAGTGCTGCGGACAGGGGATATTATGGCTACACCTTC.

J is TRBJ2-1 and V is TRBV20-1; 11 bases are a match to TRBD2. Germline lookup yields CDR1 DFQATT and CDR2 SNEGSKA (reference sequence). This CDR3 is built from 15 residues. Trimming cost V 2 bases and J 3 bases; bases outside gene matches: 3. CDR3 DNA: TGCAGTGCTAGACTAGCGGGGGGCCACTACAATGAGCAGTTCTTC. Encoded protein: CSARLAGGHYNEQFF.